The 5 T cell receptor beta chains in this list originate from one sample, sequenced in a study of T-cell memory formation after mild COVID-19 (dated by TCRdb to 2020 to 2022). Library construction relied on 5' RACE. The instrument given in TCRdb is Illumina NovaSeq 6000. The raw public data were reprocessed by TCRdb itself: fastp quality trimming at Q25, MiXCR clonotype calling, in-frame beta chains only. Every entry covers one CDR3 protein and lists the most common genes and DNA from its rows. Present in this sample are about 340,000 distinct CDR3 sequences, more than 15% of which were seen just once. The top ten hold around 20% of the sample. The sequenced material came from PBMCs or a T cell subset sorted from them (not recorded which). The receptors stem from a young man who had mild COVID-19 (a few samples of this study predate the infection). The sample titles of this study are shuffled in the database, so cell type and time point are left out; the donor was told from shared clones.

This clonotype has a handful of counts. The J gene is TRBJ2-1, the V gene TRBV4-1; D is unclear. There are 13 residues in the CDR3. CDR1 MGHRA and CDR2 YSYEKL come from the germline V gene. Deletions cut 6 bases from V and 12 bases from J, with 18 bases between. CDR3 sequence (DNA): TGCGCCAGCAGTTCGCGGACCGCCGAGTGGCAGTTCTTC. Translation: CASSSRTAEWQFF.

This clonotype was seen more than once but under ten times. The chain joins TRBV11-1 to TRBJ2-2; 10 bases line up with TRBD2. There are 14 residues in the CDR3. V was clipped by 7 bases and J by 7 bases; unmatched bases: 6. Per germline, CDR1 SGHAT and CDR2 FQDESV (reference sequence). CDR3 nucleotide sequence: TGTGCCAGCAACCCTGGACTAGCGGTCGGGGAGCTGTTTTTT. It specifies CASNPGLAVGELFF.

This clonotype has a handful of counts. The rearrangement links TRBV6-5 to TRBJ2-4, with 7 nucleotides matching TRBD1. V was pared by 5 bases and J by 6 bases, with 22 bases of the junction left unmatched. This CDR3 comprises 19 residues. CDR1 is MNHEY and CDR2 is SVGAGI in the germline V gene. CDR3 nucleotide sequence: TGTGCCAGCAGTGCTAACCCGTTCGACAGGGACGGTTTAGGAAACATTCAGTACTTC. It specifies CASSANPFDRDGLGNIQYF.

This clonotype was detected a few times. The chain employs TRBV5-8 and TRBJ2-3; D remains unclear. The CDR3 totals 15 residues. V dropped 2 bases and J dropped 6 bases, with 16 bases sitting between them. Germline CDR1 and CDR2: SGHTS and YDEGEE. The CDR3 DNA is TGTGCCAGCAGCTTTAGCCGCTTATGGTTCGATACGCAGTATTTT. This codes for CASSFSRLWFDTQYF. Using reference TRBV5-8 and TRBJ2-3 for the parts outside the CDR3, the full variable domain is EAGVTQSPTHLIKTRGQQATLRCSPISGHTSVYWYQQALGLGLQFLLWYDEGEERNRGNFPPRFSGRQFPNYSSELNVNALELEDSALYLCASSFSRLWFDTQYFGPGTRLTVL.

This clonotype was seen a few times. The rearrangement joins TRBV25-1 to TRBJ2-3, with TRBD2 matching 8 bases. CDR3 length equals 17 residues. The germline gives CDR1 MGHDK, CDR2 SYGVNS. Trimming removed 1 base from V and 1 base from J; junction bases left unmatched: 7. CDR3 loop: CASSEWKLRGGTDTQYF. In DNA, the CDR3 is TGTGCCAGCAGTGAATGGAAATTGCGGGGGGGCACAGATACGCAGTATTTT. The whole variable domain, remainder taken from reference TRBV25-1 and TRBJ2-3, is EADIYQTPRYLVIGTGKKITLECSQTMGHDKMYWYQQDPGMELHLIHYSYGVNSTEKGDLSSESTVSRIRTEHFPLTLESARPSHTSQYLCASSEWKLRGGTDTQYFGPGTRLTVL.